Below, one TCR beta chain is given with its context. After removal of 6 bases from V and 7 bases from J, the junction contained 9 bases not matched to a gene. The CDR3 consists of 14 residues. CDR1 and CDR2 (germline): SGHNT, YYREEE (reference sequence). The sample originates from a study of T cell responses to AZD1222 COVID-19 vaccine. TCRdb keeps only in-frame clones here, not all; method: immunoSEQ multiplex PCR. The sample includes about 140,000 clones, approximately 90% of them seen just once. The chain employs TRBV5-4 and TRBJ2-1, with 8 bases aligning to TRBD2. The TCR comes from an adult in good health. The sequencing used peripheral blood, collected on day 0 of AZD1222 vaccination. CDR3 in amino acids: CASNSGGGGNEQFF. The CDR3 bases are TGTGCCAGCAACTCCGGGGGGGGCGGGAATGAGCAGTTCTTC. Looking up the rest from reference TRBV5-4 and TRBJ2-1 gives the full variable domain: ETGVTQSPTHLIKTRGQQVTLRCSSQSGHNTVSWYQQALGQGPQFIFQYYREEENGRGNFPPRFSGLQFPNYSSELNVNALELDDSALYLCASNSGGGGNEQFFGPGTRLTVL.